One and the same sample provided the 23 T cell receptor beta chains below, sequenced in a study of blood T cell repertoires in COVID-19 (dated by TCRdb to between 2020 and 2021). Library preparation was by the immunoSEQ multiplex PCR assay. In TCRdb, the immuneACCESS table is reduced to in-frame sequences with V and J assigned. These tables do not hold every clone; where another copy was compared, an unresolved V gene accounts for under half, and the others remain unexplained. The sample has over 200,000 clones on record, roughly 79% of them singletons. Of the sample, 8% to 9.5% is held by the ten largest clones. Sequenced material: PBMCs or T cells enriched from blood (not recorded which). The receptors derive from a woman aged 45-65 years with acute COVID-19.

CDR3 sequence (DNA): TGTGCCAGCAGCCCAACGGGGGGCCGGATTTACGAGCAGTACTTC. Residues: CASSPTGGRIYEQYF. The rearrangement joins TRBV11-2 to TRBJ2-7; maybe TRBD2 (7 bases). The CDR3 is made up of 15 amino acids. Germline CDR1 and CDR2: SGHAT and FQNNGV. V shed 5 bases and J shed 4 bases, with 18 bases lying between them.

The J gene is TRBJ1-5, the V gene TRBV2; D is undetermined. V gave up 8 bases and J gave up 4 bases, with 15 bases separating them. The germline V gene has CDR1 SNHLY and CDR2 FYNNEI. The CDR3 totals 14 residues. CDR3 residues: CASRWQTGNQPQHF. The CDR3 DNA reads as TGTGCCAGCCGCTGGCAAACCGGGAATCAGCCCCAGCATTTT.

Regarding this clone: The identical CDR3 is also encoded by other nucleotide sequences in the sample. V is TRBV28 and J is TRBJ1-1; D uncertain. Germline V gene data show CDR1 as MDHEN and CDR2 as SYDVKM. This CDR3 has 11 residues. With 1 base removed from V and 8 bases from J, the gap between germline ends came to 5 bases. The DNA of the CDR3 is TGTGCCAGCAGTTTATCGCGGGAAGCTTTCTTT. Its translation: CASSLSREAFF.

V and J are TRBV21-1 and TRBJ1-5; TRBD1, the table's D call, lacks a check against the DNA. TRBV21-1 counts as a pseudogene. This CDR3 contains 14 residues. CDR3 in amino acids: CASSNRGPRQPQHF. Written as DNA, the CDR3 is TGTGCCAGCAGCAACAGGGGTCCCAGGCAGCCCCAGCATTTT.

This clone was detected only once. The chain recombines TRBV7-9 with TRBJ2-1; 9 nucleotides line up with TRBD2. Trimming took 4 bases from V and 0 from J; bases not matched to a gene: 4. This CDR3 contains 16 residues. Germline V CDR1 and CDR2: SEHNR, FQNEAQ (reference sequence). Written as DNA, the CDR3 is TGTGCCAGCAGCTCCAATAGCGGGAGCTCCTACAATGAGCAGTTCTTC. Its translation: CASSSNSGSSYNEQFF.

The chain links TRBV6-2 or TRBV6-3 to TRBJ2-7; 12 positions agree with TRBD2. The germline V gene has CDR1 MNHEY and CDR2 SVGEGT. There are 18 residues in the CDR3. Trimming cost V 5 bases and J 4 bases; bases outside gene matches: 15. As DNA, the CDR3 is TGTGCCAGCAGTCATTGGGTTACGGGACTAGCGGGCGAGTACGAGCAGTACTTC. Protein sequence: CASSHWVTGLAGEYEQYF.

The chain uses TRBV29-1 and TRBJ2-7; 9 bases are shared with TRBD2. The trim removed 5 bases at V and 10 bases at J, leaving 9 bases unmatched. Germline V gene lookup returns CDR1 SQVTM and CDR2 ANQGSEA. The CDR3 consists of 12 residues. CDR3 amino acids: CSVNVLSGSQYF. The CDR3 coding sequence is TGCAGCGTTAACGTCCTTAGCGGGAGTCAGTACTTC.

V gene TRBV6-5 combines with J gene TRBJ2-7; D unresolved. The CDR3 runs 11 residues. Deletions cut 2 bases from V and 6 bases from J, with 5 bases between. In germline, CDR1 is MNHEY, CDR2 SVGAGI. The CDR3 loop reads CASSYMREQYF. The CDR3 bases are TGTGCCAGCAGTTACATGCGCGAGCAGTACTTC.

At least ten counts were recorded for this clone. The V call is TRBV5-8, the J call TRBJ2-5; 8 positions match TRBD1. This CDR3 has 14 amino acids. V lost 4 bases to trimming and J lost 4 bases; unmatched junction nucleotides: 6. The germline gives CDR1 SGHTS, CDR2 YDEGEE. CDR3 coding DNA: TGTGCCAGCAGCCCGGGACAGGCGGGAGAGACCCAGTACTTC. This codes for CASSPGQAGETQYF.

The chain combines TRBV28 with TRBJ2-1, with 10 positions matching TRBD2. This CDR3 has 16 residues. The V and J ends lost 6 bases and 7 bases, in that order; junction bases with no gene match: 12. Germline V gives CDR1 MDHEN, CDR2 SYDVKM. The chain's CDR3 is CASSPQLAGVRNEQFF. CDR3 nucleotide sequence: TGTGCCAGCAGCCCTCAGCTAGCGGGAGTAAGGAATGAGCAGTTCTTC.

The chain employs TRBV19 and TRBJ2-7; TRBD2 is a possible D gene (5 bases). CDR1 LNHDA and CDR2 SQIVND come from the germline V gene (reference sequence). The length of the CDR3 is 16 residues. Trimming shortened V by 6 bases and J by 2 bases, and 20 bases separated the two germline ends. The CDR3 sequence is CASRLGGGGGTYEQYF. Written as DNA, the CDR3 is TGTGCCAGTAGGCTTGGAGGTGGCGGCGGAACCTACGAGCAGTACTTC.

V gene TRBV5-4 combines with J gene TRBJ1-2, with 8 nucleotides matching TRBD1. This CDR3 spans 14 amino acids. V trimming: 4 bases; J trimming: 7 bases; junction bases outside the gene matches: 9. CDR1 and CDR2 from the germline V gene are SGHNT and YYREEE (reference sequence). The CDR3 coding sequence is TGTGCCAGCAGCCAGGACAGGGTTGTGGGTGGCTACACCTTC. This sequence encodes CASSQDRVVGGYTF.

The rearrangement joins TRBV28 to TRBJ1-2, with TRBD1 matching 10 bases. V shed 7 bases and J 7 bases; nucleotides not matched to a gene: 9. The CDR3 contains 14 residues. From germline, CDR1 is MDHEN and CDR2 SYDVKM. The CDR3: CASTIGDRGGGYTF. The CDR3 DNA is TGTGCCAGCACCATAGGGGACAGGGGAGGTGGCTACACCTTC.

Note on this clone: The junction shows a germline mismatch at one end, possibly a read error. CDR3 nucleotides: TGCTCAGCGGGGGGAAGCACAGATACGCAGTATTTT. This sequence encodes CSAGGSTDTQYF. The rearrangement links TRBV11-3 to TRBJ2-3, with TRBD2 matching over 9 bases. This CDR3 has 12 amino acids. Germline lookup yields CDR1 SGHNT and CDR2 YENEEA.

V is TRBV6-5 and J is TRBJ2-5; the D is unclear. V lost 2 bases and J 4 bases, leaving 14 bases between the germline ends. The CDR3 runs 15 residues. Germline V lookup: CDR1 MNHEY, CDR2 SVGAGI. CDR3 coding DNA: TGTGCCAGCAGTTACCTGGGTCGCCCGGGAGAGACCCAGTACTTC. Translation: CASSYLGRPGETQYF.

The rearrangement links TRBV19 to TRBJ1-4, with TRBD1 matching 7 bases. The CDR3 is made up of 16 amino acids. Trimming at V came to 3 bases and at J to 8 bases, leaving 12 bases not matched to a gene. Germline V gene lookup returns CDR1 LNHDA and CDR2 SQIVND (reference sequence). The CDR3 sequence: CASSIVRGPSPEKLFF. CDR3 nucleotides: TGTGCCAGTAGTATTGTAAGGGGGCCCTCCCCCGAAAAACTGTTTTTT.

The chain joins TRBV19 to TRBJ2-5; unclear D gene. The CDR3 length is 13 residues. V was cut by 5 bases and J by 1 base, with 8 bases left in between. Per germline, CDR1 LNHDA and CDR2 SQIVND (reference sequence). In DNA, the CDR3 is TGTGCCAGTAGTCCCCAGGCCCAAGAGACCCAGTACTTC. This gives the protein CASSPQAQETQYF.

There are many counts of this clone. This chain joins TRBV28 and TRBJ2-7, with a possible D match to TRBD1 (5 bases). The CDR3 extends over 13 amino acids. Trimming pared 7 bases from V and 2 bases from J, leaving 12 bases between. Germline V gene data show CDR1 as MDHEN and CDR2 as SYDVKM. In nucleotides, the CDR3 is TGTGCCAGCACTATAGACAGAGCCTACGAGCAGTACTTC. It codes for CASTIDRAYEQYF.

The V call is TRBV4-3, the J call TRBJ1-1, with D unresolved. Germline CDR1 LGHNA, CDR2 YSLEER. V lost 0 bases and J lost 2, with 10 bases in between. The CDR3 is 15 residues long. The CDR3 coding sequence is TGCGCCAGCAGCCAAGATCCCCAGATAAACACTGAAGCTTTCTTT. Protein: CASSQDPQINTEAFF.

This sequence joins TRBV29-1 and TRBJ2-7; 8 bases fit TRBD1. The junction had 3 bases not matched to a gene; V was cut back by 0 bases and J by 2 bases. Germline assignment: CDR1 SQVTM and CDR2 ANQGSEA. CDR3 length: 14 residues. The CDR3 region has the DNA TGCAGCGTTGAAGAGACAGGGGCGCCCTACGAGCAGTACTTC. Protein product: CSVEETGAPYEQYF.

The chain combines TRBV4-3 with TRBJ1-2, with D uncertain. Germline V gene sequence: CDR1 LGHNA, CDR2 YSLEER. Trimming cost V 0 bases and J 1 base, with 12 bases left between them. The CDR3 is 16 residues long. The DNA of the CDR3 is TGCGCCAGCAGCCAAGATCTGCAGGAACATAACTATGGCTACACCTTC. Its translation: CASSQDLQEHNYGYTF.

Only one count was recorded for this clone. The gene calls are TRBV11-3 and TRBJ2-3, with 7 bases identical to TRBD1. Trimming took 5 bases from V and 3 from J; bases not matched to a gene: 2. CDR3 length: 13 residues. Germline CDR1 and CDR2: SGHNT and YENEEA. CDR3 sequence: CASSLTGTDTQYF. In nucleotides, the CDR3 is TGTGCCAGCAGCCTGACAGGGACAGATACGCAGTATTTT.

The chain couples TRBV7-2 to TRBJ1-3; D is perhaps TRBD1 (6 bases). From germline, CDR1 is SGHTA and CDR2 FQGNSA. The length of the CDR3 is 15 residues. Trimming removed 1 base from V and 8 bases from J, with 15 bases in between. CDR3 DNA sequence: TGTGCCAGCAGCTTAGGAGGATACAGGGTAGACACCATATATTTT. Translated: CASSLGGYRVDTIYF.